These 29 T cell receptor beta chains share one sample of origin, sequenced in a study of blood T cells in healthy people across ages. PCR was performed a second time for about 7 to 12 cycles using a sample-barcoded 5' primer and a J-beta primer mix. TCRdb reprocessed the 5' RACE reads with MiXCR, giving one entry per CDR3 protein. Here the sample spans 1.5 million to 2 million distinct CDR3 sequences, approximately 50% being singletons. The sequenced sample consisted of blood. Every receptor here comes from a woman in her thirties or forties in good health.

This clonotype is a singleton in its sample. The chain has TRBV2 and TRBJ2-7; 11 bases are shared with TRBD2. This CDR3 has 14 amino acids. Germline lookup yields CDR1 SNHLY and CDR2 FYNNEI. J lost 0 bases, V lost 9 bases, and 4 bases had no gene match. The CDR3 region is CASLLAGGSYEQYF. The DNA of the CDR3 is TGTGCCAGTCTTCTAGCGGGGGGCTCCTACGAGCAGTACTTC.

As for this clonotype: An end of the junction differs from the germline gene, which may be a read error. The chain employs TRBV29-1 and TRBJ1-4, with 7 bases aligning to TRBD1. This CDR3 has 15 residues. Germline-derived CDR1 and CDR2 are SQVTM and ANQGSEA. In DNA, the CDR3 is TGTAGCGTTACCGGACAGGCCCTCCCTAATGAAAAACTGTTTTTT. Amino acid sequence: CSVTGQALPNEKLFF.

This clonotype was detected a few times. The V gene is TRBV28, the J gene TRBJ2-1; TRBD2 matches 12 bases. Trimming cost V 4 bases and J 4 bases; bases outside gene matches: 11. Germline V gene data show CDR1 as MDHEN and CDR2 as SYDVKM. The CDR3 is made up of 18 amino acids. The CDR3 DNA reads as TGTGCCAGCAGTTCCAACCGACTAGCGGGGGCGGGGTACAATGAGCAGTTCTTC. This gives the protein CASSSNRLAGAGYNEQFF. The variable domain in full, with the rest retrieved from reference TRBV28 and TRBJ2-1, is DVKVTQSSRYLVKRTGEKVFLECVQDMDHENMFWYRQDPGLGLRLIYFSYDVKMKEKGDIPEGYSVSREKKERFSLILESASTNQTSMYLCASSSNRLAGAGYNEQFFGPGTRLTVL.

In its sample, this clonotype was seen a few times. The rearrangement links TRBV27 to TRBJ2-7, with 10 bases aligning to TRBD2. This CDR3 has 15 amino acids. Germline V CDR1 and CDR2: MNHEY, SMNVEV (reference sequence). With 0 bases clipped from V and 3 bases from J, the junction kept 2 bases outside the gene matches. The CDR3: CASSLSSGGHYEQYF. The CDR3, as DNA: TGTGCCAGCAGTTTATCTAGCGGGGGGCACTACGAGCAGTACTTC.

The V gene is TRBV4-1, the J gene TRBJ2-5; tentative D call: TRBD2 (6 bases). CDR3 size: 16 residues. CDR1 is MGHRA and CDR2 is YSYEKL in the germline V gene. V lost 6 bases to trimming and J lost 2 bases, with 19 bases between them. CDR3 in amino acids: CASSGEGPGRQETQYF. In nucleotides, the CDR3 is TGCGCCAGCAGTGGCGAAGGCCCAGGGAGGCAAGAGACCCAGTACTTC.

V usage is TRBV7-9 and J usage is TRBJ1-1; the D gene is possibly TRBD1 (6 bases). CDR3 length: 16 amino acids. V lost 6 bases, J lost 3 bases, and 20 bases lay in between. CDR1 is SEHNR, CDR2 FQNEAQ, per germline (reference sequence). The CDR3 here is CASRKGGNPGDTEAFF. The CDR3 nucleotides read TGTGCCAGCAGGAAAGGAGGCAACCCAGGGGACACTGAAGCTTTCTTT. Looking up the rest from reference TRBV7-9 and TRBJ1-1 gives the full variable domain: DTGVSQNPRHKITKRGQNVTFRCDPISEHNRLYWYRQTLGQGPEFLTYFQNEAQLEKSRLLSDRFSAERPKGSFSTLEIQRTEQGDSAMYLCASRKGGNPGDTEAFFGQGTRLTVV.

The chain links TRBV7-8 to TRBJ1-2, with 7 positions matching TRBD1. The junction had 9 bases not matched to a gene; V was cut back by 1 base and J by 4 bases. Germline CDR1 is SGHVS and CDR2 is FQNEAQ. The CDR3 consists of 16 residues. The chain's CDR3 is CASSLDSLGTAYGYTF. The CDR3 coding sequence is TGTGCCAGCAGCTTAGATTCCCTCGGGACAGCCTATGGCTACACCTTC.

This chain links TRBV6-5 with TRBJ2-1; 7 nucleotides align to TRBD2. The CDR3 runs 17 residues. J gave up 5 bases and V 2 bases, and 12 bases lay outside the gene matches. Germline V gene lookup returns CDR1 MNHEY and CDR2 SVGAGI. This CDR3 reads CASSYVSGGGNNNEQFF. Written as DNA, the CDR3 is TGTGCCAGCAGTTACGTATCTGGCGGGGGAAACAACAATGAGCAGTTCTTC.

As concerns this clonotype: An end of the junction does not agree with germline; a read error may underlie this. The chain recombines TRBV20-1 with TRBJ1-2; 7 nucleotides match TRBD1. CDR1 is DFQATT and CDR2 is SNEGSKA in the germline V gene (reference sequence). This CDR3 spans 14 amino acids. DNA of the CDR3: TGCAGTGCCCCACTAGACAGGGCGCGCTATGACTACACCTTC. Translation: CSAPLDRARYDYTF.

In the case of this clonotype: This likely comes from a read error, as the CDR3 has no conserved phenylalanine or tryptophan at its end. The DNA of the CDR3 is TGCAGTGCTATGGTCGCCCCAACAGGGGTAGGGGCCAACGTCCTGACTGTC. Translation gives CSAMVAPTGVGANVLTV. V is TRBV20-1 and J is TRBJ2-6; the match to TRBD1 covers 7 bases. The ends lost 4 bases at V and 4 bases at J; junction bases unmatched: 13. Germline V gives CDR1 DFQATT, CDR2 SNEGSKA (reference sequence). The CDR3 loop spans 17 amino acids.

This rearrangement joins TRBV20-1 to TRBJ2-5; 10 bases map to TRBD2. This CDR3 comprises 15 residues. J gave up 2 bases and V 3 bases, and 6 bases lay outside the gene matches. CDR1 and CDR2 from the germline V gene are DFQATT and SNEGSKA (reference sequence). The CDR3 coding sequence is TGCAGTGCTAGTAGGCTAGCGGGGGTTCAAGAGACCCAGTACTTC. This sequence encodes CSASRLAGVQETQYF.

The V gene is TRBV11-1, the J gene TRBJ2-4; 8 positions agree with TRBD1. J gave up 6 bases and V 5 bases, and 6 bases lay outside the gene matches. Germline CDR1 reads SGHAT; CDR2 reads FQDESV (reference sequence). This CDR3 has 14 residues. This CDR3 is CASSPQTGANIQYF. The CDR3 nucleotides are TGTGCCAGCAGCCCCCAGACAGGGGCAAACATTCAGTACTTC.

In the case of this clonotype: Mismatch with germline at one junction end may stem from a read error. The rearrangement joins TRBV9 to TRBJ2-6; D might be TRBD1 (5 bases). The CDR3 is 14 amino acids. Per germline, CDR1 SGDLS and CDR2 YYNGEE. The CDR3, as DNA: TGTGCCAGCAGCGTAGGCTCTGGGGCCAACATCCTGACTTTC. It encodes CASSVGSGANILTF.

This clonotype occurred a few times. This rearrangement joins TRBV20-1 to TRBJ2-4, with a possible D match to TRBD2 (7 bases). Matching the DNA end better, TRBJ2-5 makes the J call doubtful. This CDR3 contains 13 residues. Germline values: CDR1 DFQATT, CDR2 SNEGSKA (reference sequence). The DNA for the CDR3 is TGCAGTGCTAGATTACAGGGAGGGGAGACCCAGTACTTC. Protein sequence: CSARLQGGETQYF.

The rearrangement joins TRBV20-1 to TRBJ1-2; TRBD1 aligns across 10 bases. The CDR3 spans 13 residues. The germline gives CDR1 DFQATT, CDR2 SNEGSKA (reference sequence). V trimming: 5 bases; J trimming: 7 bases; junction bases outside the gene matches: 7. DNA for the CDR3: TGCAGTGCTGGTTCGACAGGGGGCCGTGGCTACACCTTC. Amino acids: CSAGSTGGRGYTF.

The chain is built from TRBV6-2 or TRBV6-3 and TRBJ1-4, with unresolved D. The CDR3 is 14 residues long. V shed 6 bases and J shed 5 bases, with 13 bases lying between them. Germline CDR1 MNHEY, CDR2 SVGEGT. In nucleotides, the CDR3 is TGTGCCAGCAGCCAGAGTATGAGGAATGAAAAACTGTTTTTT. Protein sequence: CASSQSMRNEKLFF.

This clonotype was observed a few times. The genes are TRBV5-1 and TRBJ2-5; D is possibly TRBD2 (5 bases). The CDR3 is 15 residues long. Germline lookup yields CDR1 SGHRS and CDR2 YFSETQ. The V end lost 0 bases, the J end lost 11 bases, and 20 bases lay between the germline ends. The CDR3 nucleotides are TGCGCCAGCAGCTTGGAGGCGGGCGACATTGTGGGGCAGTACTTC. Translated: CASSLEAGDIVGQYF.

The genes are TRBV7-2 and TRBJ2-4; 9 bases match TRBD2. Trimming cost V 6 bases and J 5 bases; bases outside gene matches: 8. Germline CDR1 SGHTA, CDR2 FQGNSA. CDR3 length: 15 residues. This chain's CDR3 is CASSHLAGHQNIQYF. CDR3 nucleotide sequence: TGTGCCAGCAGTCACCTAGCGGGGCATCAAAACATTCAGTACTTC. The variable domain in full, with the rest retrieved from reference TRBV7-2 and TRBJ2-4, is GAGVSQSPSNKVTEKGKDVELRCDPISGHTALYWYRQSLGQGLEFLIYFQGNSAPDKSGLPSDRFSAERTGGSVSTLTIQRTQQEDSAVYLCASSHLAGHQNIQYFGAGTRLSVL.

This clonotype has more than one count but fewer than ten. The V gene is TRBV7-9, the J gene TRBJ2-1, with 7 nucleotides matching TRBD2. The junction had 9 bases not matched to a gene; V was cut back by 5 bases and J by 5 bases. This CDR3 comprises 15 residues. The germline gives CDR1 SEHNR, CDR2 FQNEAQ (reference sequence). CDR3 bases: TGTGCCAGCAGCCCTAGAGGACGGGGGGACAATGAGCAGTTCTTC. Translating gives CASSPRGRGDNEQFF.

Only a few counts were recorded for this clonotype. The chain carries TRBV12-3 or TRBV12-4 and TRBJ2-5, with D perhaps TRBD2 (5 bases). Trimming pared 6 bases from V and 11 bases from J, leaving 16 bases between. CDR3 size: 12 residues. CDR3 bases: TGTGCCAGCAGCTTGACTGAAAGGGAGCAGTACTTC. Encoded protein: CASSLTEREQYF.

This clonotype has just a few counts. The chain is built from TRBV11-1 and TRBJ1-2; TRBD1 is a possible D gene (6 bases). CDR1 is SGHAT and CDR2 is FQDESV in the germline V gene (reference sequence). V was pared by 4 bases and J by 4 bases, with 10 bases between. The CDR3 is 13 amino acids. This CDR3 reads CASSWGQRYGYTF. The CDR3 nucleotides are TGTGCCAGCAGCTGGGGACAACGCTATGGCTACACCTTC.

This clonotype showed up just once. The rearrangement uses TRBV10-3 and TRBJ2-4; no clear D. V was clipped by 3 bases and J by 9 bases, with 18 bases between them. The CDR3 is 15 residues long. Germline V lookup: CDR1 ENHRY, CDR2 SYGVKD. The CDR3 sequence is CAISDSGTFTGIQYF. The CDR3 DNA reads TGTGCCATCAGTGACTCGGGCACCTTTACTGGCATTCAGTACTTC.

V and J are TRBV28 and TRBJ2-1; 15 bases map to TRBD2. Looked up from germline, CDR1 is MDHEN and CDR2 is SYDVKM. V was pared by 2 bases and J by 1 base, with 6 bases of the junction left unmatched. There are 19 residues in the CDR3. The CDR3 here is CASSLVGLAGGKSYNEQFF. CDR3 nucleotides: TGTGCCAGCAGTTTAGTGGGACTAGCGGGGGGAAAGTCCTACAATGAGCAGTTCTTC.

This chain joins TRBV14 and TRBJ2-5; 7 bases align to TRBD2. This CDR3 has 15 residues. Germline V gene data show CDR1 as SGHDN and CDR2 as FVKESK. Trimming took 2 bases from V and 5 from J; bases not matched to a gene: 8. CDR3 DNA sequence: TGTGCCAGCAGCCAAAGATCGGGGGGTTTGGAGACCCAGTACTTC. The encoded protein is CASSQRSGGLETQYF.

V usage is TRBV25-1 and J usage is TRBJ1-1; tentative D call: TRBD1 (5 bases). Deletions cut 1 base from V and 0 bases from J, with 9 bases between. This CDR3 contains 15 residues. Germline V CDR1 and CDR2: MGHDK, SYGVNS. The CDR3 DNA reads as TGTGCCAGCAGTGAATTCCCAGGGATGAACACTGAAGCTTTCTTT. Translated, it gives CASSEFPGMNTEAFF.

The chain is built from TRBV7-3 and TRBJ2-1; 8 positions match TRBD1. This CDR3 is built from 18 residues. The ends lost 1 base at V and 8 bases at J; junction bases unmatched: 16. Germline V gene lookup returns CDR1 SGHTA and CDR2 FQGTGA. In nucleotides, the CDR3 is TGTGCCAGCAGCTTAAGAATATCACAGGGGGGAATAGGGGATGAGCAGTTCTTC. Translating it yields CASSLRISQGGIGDEQFF.

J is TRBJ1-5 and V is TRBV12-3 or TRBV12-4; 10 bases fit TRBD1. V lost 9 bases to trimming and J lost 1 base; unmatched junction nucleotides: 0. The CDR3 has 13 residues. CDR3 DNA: TGTGCCAGGGGACAGGGGAGCAATCAGCCCCAGCATTTT. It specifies CARGQGSNQPQHF.

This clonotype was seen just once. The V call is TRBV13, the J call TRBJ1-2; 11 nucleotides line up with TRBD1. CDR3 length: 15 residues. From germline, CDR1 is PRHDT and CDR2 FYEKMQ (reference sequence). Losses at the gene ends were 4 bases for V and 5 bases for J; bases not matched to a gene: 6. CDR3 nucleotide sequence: TGTGCCAGCAGCTGGGGACAGGGGGTAGGATATGGCTACACCTTC. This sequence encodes CASSWGQGVGYGYTF.

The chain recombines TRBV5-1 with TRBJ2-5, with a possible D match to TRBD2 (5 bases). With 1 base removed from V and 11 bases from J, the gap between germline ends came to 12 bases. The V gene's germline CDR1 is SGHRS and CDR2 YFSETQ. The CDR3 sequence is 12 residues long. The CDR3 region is CASSLTSLEQYF. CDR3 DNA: TGCGCCAGCAGCTTGACTAGTTTGGAGCAGTACTTC. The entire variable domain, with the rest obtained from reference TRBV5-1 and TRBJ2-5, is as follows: KAGVTQTPRYLIKTRGQQVTLSCSPISGHRSVSWYQQTPGQGLQFLFEYFSETQRNKGNFPGRFSGRQFSNSRSEMNVSTLELGDSALYLCASSLTSLEQYFGPGTRLLVL.